Following are 2 T cell receptor beta chains from one sample sequenced in a study of glioma-infiltrating T cells after dendritic cell vaccination. Time point given: after dendritic cell vaccination, including at tumor progression/relapse. Some clones are missing from TCRdb's copy, which holds only in-frame ones; the method was immunoSEQ multiplex PCR. The table includes approximately 60,000 clones, around nine tenths detected once. Material: blood, obtained after dendritic cell vaccination. The receptor set was obtained from a human donor with glioblastoma.

This clone has just a few counts. The chain joins TRBV20-1 to TRBJ2-5, with TRBD2 identical over 9 bases. The J call may be in error: the DNA end matches TRBJ2-7 better. The germline gives CDR1 DFQATT, CDR2 SNEGSKA (reference sequence). This CDR3 is 11 amino acids long. CDR3 loop: CSASLAGEQYF. The CDR3 DNA follows: TGCAGTGCCTCACTAGCGGGCGAGCAGTACTTC.

The CDR3 coding sequence is TGTGCCAGTAGCCGACAGGGGGCGTATGGCTACACCTTC. Its protein is CASSRQGAYGYTF. The V and J genes are TRBV19 and TRBJ1-2, with TRBD1 matching 10 bases. Germline CDR1 is LNHDA and CDR2 is SQIVND (reference sequence). Germline trimming cut 6 bases from V and 5 bases from J; bases unmatched to any gene: 3. The length of the CDR3 is 13 residues.